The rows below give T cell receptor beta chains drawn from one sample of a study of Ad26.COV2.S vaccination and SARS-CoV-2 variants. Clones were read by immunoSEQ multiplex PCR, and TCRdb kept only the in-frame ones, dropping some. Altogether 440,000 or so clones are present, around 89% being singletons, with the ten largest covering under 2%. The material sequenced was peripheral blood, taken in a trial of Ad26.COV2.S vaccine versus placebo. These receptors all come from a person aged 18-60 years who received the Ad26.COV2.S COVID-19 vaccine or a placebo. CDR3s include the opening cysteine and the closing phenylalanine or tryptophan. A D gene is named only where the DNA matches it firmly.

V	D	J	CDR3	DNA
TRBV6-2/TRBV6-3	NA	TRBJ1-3	CASSYNDRLSGNTIYF	TGTGCCAGCAGTTACAACGACAGGCTCTCTGGAAACACCATATATTTT
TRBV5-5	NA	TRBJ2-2	CASSLRYDTGELFF	TGTGCCAGCAGCTTACGGTATGACACCGGGGAGCTGTTTTTT
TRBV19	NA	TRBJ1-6	CARFRTRRNSPLHF	TGTGCCAGATTCCGGACTCGGCGTAATTCACCCCTCCACTTT
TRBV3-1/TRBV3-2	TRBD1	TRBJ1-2	CASSLGQLPSGYTF	TGTGCCAGCAGCCTGGGACAGCTACCCAGTGGCTACACCTTC
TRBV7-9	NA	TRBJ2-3	CASSGASSADTQYF	TGTGCCAGCAGTGGTGCGAGTAGCGCAGATACGCAGTATTTT
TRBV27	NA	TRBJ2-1	CASSLRPNGNEQFF	TGTGCCAGCAGTCTCCGGCCTAACGGCAATGAGCAGTTCTTC
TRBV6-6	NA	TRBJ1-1	CASSYFTGPNTEAFF	TGTGCCAGCAGTTACTTCACAGGACCAAACACTGAAGCTTTCTTT
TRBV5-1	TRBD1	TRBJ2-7	CASSLGRRDRVLYEQYF	TGCGCCAGCAGCTTGGGCCGCCGGGACAGGGTTCTTTACGAGCAGTACTTC
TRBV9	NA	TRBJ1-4	CASSARSQATNEKLFF	TGTGCCAGCAGCGCCAGATCACAAGCAACTAATGAAAAACTGTTTTTT
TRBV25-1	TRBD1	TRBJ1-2	CASSDQQGPYGYTF	TGTGCCAGCAGTGATCAACAGGGGCCCTATGGCTACACCTTC
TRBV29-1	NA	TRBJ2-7	CSVEDYSSYEQYF	TGCAGCGTTGAAGACTACAGCTCCTACGAGCAGTACTTC